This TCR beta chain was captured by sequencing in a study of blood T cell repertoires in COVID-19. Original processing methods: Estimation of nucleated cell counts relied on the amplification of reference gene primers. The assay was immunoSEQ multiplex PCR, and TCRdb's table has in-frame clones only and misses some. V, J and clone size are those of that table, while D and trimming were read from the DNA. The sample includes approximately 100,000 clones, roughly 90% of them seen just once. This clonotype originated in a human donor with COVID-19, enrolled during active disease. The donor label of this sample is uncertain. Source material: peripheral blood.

DNA for the CDR3: TGTGCCAGCAGCCAAACTATCTACGAGCAGTACTTC. This encodes CASSQTIYEQYF. V is TRBV3-1 (or the pseudogene TRBV3-2) and J is TRBJ2-7; D ambiguous. The V gene lost 2 bases and the J gene lost 3 bases, with 5 bases spanning the gap. The CDR3 covers 12 residues. Germline loops: CDR1 LGHDT, CDR2 YNNKEL (reference sequence).